Described below is a single TCR beta chain sequence and its context. This record comes from a study of shared clonotypes between healthy human individuals. Some clones are missing from TCRdb's copy, which holds only in-frame ones; the method was immunoSEQ multiplex PCR. The data show about 2.4 million clones, 80% to 95% seen once. The CDR3 has 12 residues. V lost 8 bases, J lost 6 bases, and 13 bases lay in between. CDR1 SNHLY and CDR2 FYNNEI come from the germline V gene. The TCR was taken from a man younger than 30 in good health. Some clones in this sample may be carry-over from other donors' samples. The J gene is TRBJ1-1, the V gene TRBV2; D is perhaps TRBD1 (5 bases). The sequencing input was naive CD4+ T cells from PBMCs. Subset defined: CD45RA+ positively selected. The CDR3 DNA is TGTGCCAGCCAACGGGACTCGGCTGAAGCTTTCTTT. Residues: CASQRDSAEAFF.